This T cell receptor beta chain came from a study of cytomegalovirus exposure and HLA in healthy donors. Across the study: Within the Caucasian-associated ancestry cluster were 65% to 85% of the 398 genotyped donors. Whole-study results and caveats: Productive rates of about 87% or about 30% were seen for most TCR beta V segments in an earlier analysis. From TCR beta sequences, most subjects' HLA-A and HLA-B alleles were reportedly predicted accurately. Cytomegalovirus association was listed for around 180 TCR beta chains.

The PCR had 60 Vbeta and 13 Jbeta primers. Libraries were prepared by immunoSEQ multiplex PCR; TCRdb keeps only in-frame clonotypes and omits some of them. The repertoire holds about 120,000 clones, around four fifths seen once, with 20% in the top ten. The CDR3 is 15 amino acids. Germline CDR1 and CDR2: MNHEY and SVGAGI. V was pared by 0 bases and J by 0 bases, with 8 bases between. Of note for this clone: What it recognizes is unknown.

The chain is built from TRBV6-5 and TRBJ1-2, with D hard to call. This sequence originates from a man aged 18-30 years in good health and CMV-seropositive. Sequenced material: PBMCs. This CDR3 is CASSYSKGANYGYTF. The CDR3 nucleotides read TGTGCCAGCAGTTACTCGAAGGGAGCTAACTATGGCTACACCTTC.